Listed below are T cell receptor beta chains from one sample, sequenced in a study of PD-L1 blockade in urothelial cancer. Data came from immunoSEQ multiplex PCR; TCRdb stores just in-frame clones and leaves some out. The table includes about 50,000 clones, around 82% detected once. Sequencing was performed on PBMCs, taken around atezolizumab (anti-PD-L1) treatment. The receptors shown here come from a man in his fifties or sixties with urothelial cancer. Both conserved end residues are part of each CDR3. The D gene is left open where the match is weak. Size values are once, few and many counts, or a class for expanded clones, and some rows have none.

TRBV5-1	TRBD1	TRBJ2-5	once	CASSLGQGVGETQYF	TGCGCCAGCAGCCTCGGACAGGGTGTGGGGGAGACCCAGTACTTC
TRBV20-1	-	TRBJ1-4	-	CSAYIGEKLFF	TGCAGTGCGTACATTGGCGAAAAACTGTTTTTT
TRBV6-1	TRBD1	TRBJ2-7	-	CASSEGWDRGYEQYF	TGTGCCAGCAGTGAAGGGTGGGACAGAGGCTACGAGCAGTACTTC
TRBV5-1	TRBD1	TRBJ2-7	-	CASSLADRGRNEQYF	TGCGCCAGCAGCTTGGCCGACAGGGGGAGGAACGAGCAGTACTTC
TRBV30	TRBD1	TRBJ2-7	-	CAWSFAGTGWYEQYF	TGTGCCTGGAGTTTTGCTGGGACAGGGTGGTACGAGCAGTACTTC
TRBV30	TRBD2	TRBJ2-7	-	CAWSVQRGGEQYF	TGTGCCTGGAGTGTTCAGCGGGGTGGCGAGCAGTACTTC
TRBV5-8	TRBD2	TRBJ2-1	-	CASSNRLAGVLEQFF	TGTGCCAGCTCGAATAGACTAGCGGGAGTGCTTGAGCAGTTCTTC
TRBV30	TRBD1	TRBJ2-7	-	CAWEQGAGSYEQYF	TGTGCCTGGGAACAGGGGGCCGGCTCCTACGAGCAGTACTTC
TRBV7-7	TRBD2	TRBJ2-5	-	CASSSTGGGQETQYF	TGTGCTAGCAGCTCGACCGGGGGGGGACAAGAGACCCAGTACTTC
TRBV27	TRBD2	TRBJ2-5	few	CASSLSVAGRETQYF	TGTGCCAGCAGTTTATCGGTAGCGGGTAGAGAGACCCAGTACTTC
TRBV9	-	TRBJ1-1	-	CASSGRGQGTEAFF	TGTGCCAGCAGTGGCCGGGGTCAGGGGACTGAAGCTTTCTTT
TRBV5-4	TRBD1	TRBJ2-7	-	CASSSGQGGYEQYF	TGTGCCAGCAGCTCCGGACAGGGTGGCTACGAGCAGTACTTC
TRBV29-1	-	TRBJ1-2	-	CSVDLGGANYGYTF	TGCAGCGTTGACTTAGGGGGAGCTAACTATGGCTACACCTTC
TRBV19	TRBD2	TRBJ2-2	-	CASSKTSGGTNTGELFF	TGTGCCAGTAGTAAGACTAGCGGGGGGACGAACACCGGGGAGCTGTTTTTT
TRBV27	TRBD1	TRBJ2-3	once	CASRDRDWDTQYF	TGTGCCAGCAGGGACAGGGATTGGGATACGCAGTATTTT
TRBV4-3	TRBD2	TRBJ2-2	-	CASSQDSTSGRPGELFF	TGCGCCAGCAGCCAAGATTCTACTAGCGGGAGACCCGGGGAGCTGTTTTTT
TRBV30	TRBD2	TRBJ2-2	-	CAWGLAGVGGELFF	TGTGCCTGGGGACTAGCGGGAGTCGGCGGGGAGCTGTTTTTT
TRBV10-3	TRBD1	TRBJ2-7	-	CAITGTEGDYEQYF	TGTGCCATCACCGGGACAGAGGGGGACTACGAGCAGTACTTC
TRBV5-1	-	TRBJ1-5	-	CASSLGTQVNQPQHF	TGCGCCAGCAGCTTGGGGACACAAGTAAATCAGCCCCAGCATTTT
TRBV11-2	TRBD1	TRBJ1-6	-	CASSLRTGPINSPLHF	TGTGCCAGCAGCTTGAGGACAGGGCCGATCAATTCACCCCTCCACTTT
TRBV2	-	TRBJ1-5	-	CASSVQGRGQPQHF	TGTGCCAGCAGTGTCCAGGGGCGAGGGCAGCCCCAGCATTTT
TRBV28	-	TRBJ2-3	-	CASRAAVAASDTQYF	TGTGCCAGCCGAGCAGCGGTGGCGGCCTCAGATACGCAGTATTTT
TRBV6-1	TRBD1	TRBJ1-3	-	CASSDDRARPIYF	TGTGCCAGCAGTGATGACAGGGCCCGACCCATATATTTT
TRBV7-2	-	TRBJ1-1	-	CASSLGAARQAFF	TGTGCCAGCAGCTTAGGGGCAGCTCGTCAAGCTTTCTTT
TRBV30	-	TRBJ2-1	few	CAWSVVAASSYNEQFF	TGTGCCTGGAGTGTAGTAGCGGCTAGCTCCTACAATGAGCAGTTCTTC
TRBV11-1	TRBD2	TRBJ2-3	-	CASSSRRLAGLPDTQYF	TGTGCCAGCAGCTCCCGCAGACTAGCGGGGCTTCCAGATACGCAGTATTTT
TRBV4-3	-	TRBJ2-5	-	CASSYRRGETQYF	TGCGCCAGCAGCTACCGAAGGGGGGAGACCCAGTACTTC
TRBV5-4	TRBD1	TRBJ2-7	-	CASSLVGQGDEQYF	TGTGCCAGCAGCTTGGTGGGACAGGGGGACGAGCAGTACTTC
TRBV6-1	TRBD1	TRBJ2-4	-	CASSDATIGQGENIQYF	TGTGCCAGCAGTGACGCGACAATAGGACAGGGAGAAAACATTCAGTACTTC
TRBV7-9	-	TRBJ2-7	-	CASSLGRDVEQYF	TGTGCCAGCAGCTTGGGCAGGGATGTAGAGCAGTACTTC
TRBV9	TRBD2	TRBJ2-7	-	CASSATGTRNLEQYF	TGTGCCAGCAGCGCGACCGGGACTAGGAATCTCGAGCAGTACTTC